This TCR beta chain came from a study of blood T cell repertoires in COVID-19 (dated by TCRdb to the early 2020s). About the full investigation: Collaborator samples came from the United States, Italy and Spain and covered acute and convalescent phases of COVID-19. The material from the prospective study consisted of cDNA or gDNA derived from T cells, B-cell-depleted T cells, or PBMCs. The dataset comprised deeply sampled blood TCRbeta repertoires from subjects exposed to, actively infected with, or recovered from COVID-19. The repertoires were released in a freely available public database meant as a resource for research on the immune response to SARS-CoV-2. Samples were obtained from the ongoing ImmuneRACE study (first 160 participants) and from over 1,000 subjects provided by 6 global collaborators. The sample metadata nearly always contained a de-identified subject ID, COVID-19 status, age in years and sex. Where available, HLA class I and class II types were obtained from metadata supplied by the sample provider rather than from assay-based typing.

TCRbeta CDR3 regions were amplified from genomic DNA by means of the immunoSEQ Assay, a bias-controlled multiplex PCR. On the authors' methods: The number of nucleated cells in each sample was estimated from the amplification of reference gene primers within the assay. Sequence reads were collapsed and filtered to measure the absolute abundance of every unique TCRbeta CDR3 rearrangement. For each sample, productive Simpson clonality was calculated by taking the square root of Simpson's diversity index across productive rearrangements. TCRdb provides this immuneACCESS table in a form limited to in-frame rearrangements. Some clones are lacking; in checked studies, under half of them reflect an unresolved V gene, and why the rest are absent is not known. That table gives V, J and clone size, and the DNA gave D and trimming. The sample has 100,000 to 150,000 clones on record, around 88% of them singletons. The leading ten clones occupy around 4.5% of the sample.

General findings and caveats noted by the study authors: Clinical and demographic metadata were provided uncurated, with the amount varying by source and participant.

Worth noting for this clone: Its antigen specificity is not known. The sample holds no much larger clone one base away, and base qualities are not on file.

One collaborating source in Seattle enrolled patients during active infection and followed them longitudinally through the course of disease. Collaborating institutions collected whole blood in K2EDTA tubes following their own protocols. For TCRbeta analysis, collaborator samples were shipped as frozen whole blood, as isolated PBMCs, or as DNA extracted from either sample type. Sample: peripheral blood. The sequence came from a man aged 60 to 75 with COVID-19, enrolled during active disease.

Here is the DNA: TGTGCCACCACGGTAGAAAAGAATCAGCCCCAGCATTTT. Translated, this gives CATTVEKNQPQHF. This receptor chain uses TRBV10-3 and TRBJ1-5; the D gene is not confidently resolved. CDR1 and CDR2 (ENHRY, SYGVKD) derive from the germline V gene. The CDR3 runs 13 residues from the cysteine to the phenylalanine. The DNA shown is the 39-base CDR3, in frame from base 1. Between the V and J ends, shortened by 10 bases and 4 bases respectively, the junction contains 14 bases.